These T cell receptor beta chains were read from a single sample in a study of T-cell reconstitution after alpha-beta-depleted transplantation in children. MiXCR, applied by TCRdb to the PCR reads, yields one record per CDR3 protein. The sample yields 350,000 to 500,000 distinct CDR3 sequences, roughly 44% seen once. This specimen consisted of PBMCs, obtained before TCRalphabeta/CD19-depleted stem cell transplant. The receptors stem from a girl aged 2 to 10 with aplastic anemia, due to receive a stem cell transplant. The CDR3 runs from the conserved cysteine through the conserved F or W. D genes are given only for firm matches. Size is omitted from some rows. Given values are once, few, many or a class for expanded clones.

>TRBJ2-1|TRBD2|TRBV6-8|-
TGTGCCAGCAGGCCAGATACTAGCGGGGGCTCCTACAATGAGCAGTTCTTC
CASRPDTSGGSYNEQFF
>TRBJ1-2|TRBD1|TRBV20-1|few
TGCAGTGCCGCCGGGACAGGATATGGCTACACCTTC
CSAAGTGYGYTF
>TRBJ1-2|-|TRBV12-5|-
TGTGCTAGTGGTTTCCGGGACGATTCTTTCTATGGCTACACCTTC
CASGFRDDSFYGYTF
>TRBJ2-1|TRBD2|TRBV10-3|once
TGTGCCATCAGACCGACTCTAGCGGGAGAGATGGTTGAGCAGTTCTTC
CAIRPTLAGEMVEQFF
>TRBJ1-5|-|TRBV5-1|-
TGCGCCAGCAGCTTGGATGGACGCGGCAATCAGCCCCAGCATTTT
CASSLDGRGNQPQHF
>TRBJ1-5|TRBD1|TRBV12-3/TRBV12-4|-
TGTGCCAGCACCAAAGCGGGGACAGGGGGATTGAGAAATCAGCCCCAGCATTTT
CASTKAGTGGLRNQPQHF
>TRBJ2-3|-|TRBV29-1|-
TGCAGCGTTGAAGAGGGAAGAGCAACAGATACGCAGTATTTT
CSVEEGRATDTQYF
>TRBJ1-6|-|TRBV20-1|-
TGCAGTGCTAGAGGACACCTCGGTAATTCACCCCTCCACTTT
CSARGHLGNSPLHF
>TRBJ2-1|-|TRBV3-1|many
TGTGCCAGCAGCCAACTTAACGGGGGGCAGTTCTTC
CASSQLNGGQFF
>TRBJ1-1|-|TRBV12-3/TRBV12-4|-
TGTGCCAGCAGTTTAGTCCCCTCGGGCACTGAAGCTTTCTTT
CASSLVPSGTEAFF
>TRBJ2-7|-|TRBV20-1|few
TGCAGTGCTATTGTGACAGATTCCTACGAGCAGTACTTC
CSAIVTDSYEQYF
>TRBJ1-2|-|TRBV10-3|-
TGTGCCATCAGTGAGTCGTCAGGCAGGAGCGATCACTATGGCTACACCTTC
CAISESSGRSDHYGYTF
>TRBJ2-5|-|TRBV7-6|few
TGTGCCAGCCCCCGGGAGACCCAGTACTTC
CASPRETQYF
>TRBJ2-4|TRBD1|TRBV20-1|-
TGCAGTGCTAGAGGCGCCCGGACAGGGTGGAACATTCAGTACTTC
CSARGARTGWNIQYF
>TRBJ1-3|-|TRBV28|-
TGTGCCAGCACCAATGCCGGGACGGCGTTCTCTGGAAACACCATATATTTT
CASTNAGTAFSGNTIYF
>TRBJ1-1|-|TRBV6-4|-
TGTGCCAGCAGGATGACAGCAAAGAACACTGAAGCTTTCTTT
CASRMTAKNTEAFF
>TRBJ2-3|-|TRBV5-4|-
TGTGCCAGCAGCTCTGGCGGAGGAGACACAGATACGCAGTATTTT
CASSSGGGDTDTQYF
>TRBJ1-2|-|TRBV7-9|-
TGTGCCAGCAGCGTAGGGGAAGCCATCCATCATGGCTACACCTTC
CASSVGEAIHHGYTF
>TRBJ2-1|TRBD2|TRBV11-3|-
TGTGCCAGCAGCTTAGTTTCATCGGGCGGACTCCACCTAGCGGGAGGACGCCTAGATGAGCAGTTCTTC
CASSLVSSGGLHLAGGRLDEQFF
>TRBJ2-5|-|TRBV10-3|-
TGTGCCATCAGTGAATGGGGCAGACTGAACGTAGAGACCCAGTACTTC
CAISEWGRLNVETQYF
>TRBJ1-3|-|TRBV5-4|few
TGTGCCAGCAACACAATCGGGGCTGGAAACACCATATATTTT
CASNTIGAGNTIYF
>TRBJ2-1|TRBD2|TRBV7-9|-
TGTGCCAGCAGCTTAGTGGCTAGCGGGGTTAACAATGAGCAGTTCTTC
CASSLVASGVNNEQFF
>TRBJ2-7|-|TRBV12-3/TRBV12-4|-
TGTGCCAGCAGTCCAAGGACCTCCTACGAGCAGTACTTC
CASSPRTSYEQYF
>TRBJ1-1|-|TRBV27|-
TGTGCCAGCAGTTTATTCGGCCCGAACACTGAAGCTTTCTTT
CASSLFGPNTEAFF
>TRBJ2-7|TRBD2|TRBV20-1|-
TGCAGTGCTAGAGGGGGACTAGCGGGAGGAGGAGAGCAGTACTTC
CSARGGLAGGGEQYF
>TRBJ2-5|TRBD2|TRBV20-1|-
TGCAGTGCTAGTACACGGGAGGGCCAGGAGACCCAGTACTTC
CSASTREGQETQYF
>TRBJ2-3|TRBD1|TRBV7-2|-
TGTGCCAGCAGCTCGGCGGACAGGTCATGGAGCACAGATACGCAGTATTTT
CASSSADRSWSTDTQYF
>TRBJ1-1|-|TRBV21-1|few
TGTGCCAGCAGCACCCGGGACAGGGATACTGAAGCTTTCTTT
CASSTRDRDTEAFF
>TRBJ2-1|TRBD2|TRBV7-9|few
TGTGCCAGCAGCTTAACCCGGGGGGGCCTCTACAATGAGCAGTTCTTC
CASSLTRGGLYNEQFF
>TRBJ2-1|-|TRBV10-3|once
TGTGCCATCAGTGACCTGCAGAATCGGTTCTTC
CAISDLQNRFF
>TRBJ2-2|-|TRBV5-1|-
TGCGCCAGCAGCCTCCGGACAGGCGGGGTAAATTGGTACACCGGGGAGCTGTTTTTT
CASSLRTGGVNWYTGELFF
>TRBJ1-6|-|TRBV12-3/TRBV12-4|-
TGTGCCAGCAGTTTAGGAGGGTATAATTCACCCCTCCACTTT
CASSLGGYNSPLHF
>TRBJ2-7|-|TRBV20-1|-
TGCAGTGCTAGAGGCGTTAGCGTCAACGAGCAGTACTTC
CSARGVSVNEQYF
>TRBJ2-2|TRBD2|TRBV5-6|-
TGTGCCAGCAGCTTGCCTAGCGGGATGGCCGGGGAGCTGTTTTTT
CASSLPSGMAGELFF
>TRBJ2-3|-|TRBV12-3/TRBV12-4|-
TGTGCCAGCAGCTCCGAGCCGACAGATACGCAGTATTTT
CASSSEPTDTQYF
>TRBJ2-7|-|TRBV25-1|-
TGTGCCAGCAGTGAAGGGGGCAGGGACTACGAGCAGTACTTC
CASSEGGRDYEQYF
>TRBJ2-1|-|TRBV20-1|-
TGCAGTGCCGCCTCCCGCGTCAACTCCTACAATGAGCAGTTCTTC
CSAASRVNSYNEQFF
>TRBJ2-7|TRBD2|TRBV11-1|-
TGTGCCAGCAGCTTTGGCGGGAGTATATTCGAGCAGTACTTC
CASSFGGSIFEQYF
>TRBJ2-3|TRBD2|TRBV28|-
TGTGCCAGCAGGGCCCGTGGGGGGGTAATTACTTTTAGCACAGATACGCAGTATTTT
CASRARGGVITFSTDTQYF
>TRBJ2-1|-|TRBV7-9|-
TGTGCCAGCAGGGCTACGGGACTGCGGAGCTCCTACAATGAGCAGTTCTTC
CASRATGLRSSYNEQFF
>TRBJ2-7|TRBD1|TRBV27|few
TGTGCCAGCGGACACAGGGGTTCTTACGAGCAGTACTTC
CASGHRGSYEQYF
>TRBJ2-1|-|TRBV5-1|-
TGCGCCAGCAGCTTAAGAGGGGGAGACAATGAGCAGTTCTTC
CASSLRGGDNEQFF
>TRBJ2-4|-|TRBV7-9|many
TGTGCCAGCAGCCCCAGTGAGTCGGCCAAAAACATTCAGTACTTC
CASSPSESAKNIQYF
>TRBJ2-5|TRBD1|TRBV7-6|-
TGTGCCAGCAGCCCCGGTCCAGGGGGCCAAGAGACCCAGTACTTC
CASSPGPGGQETQYF
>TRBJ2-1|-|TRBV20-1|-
TGCAGTGCTAGAGACGACCGAGCCGTCTACAATGAGCAGTTCTTC
CSARDDRAVYNEQFF
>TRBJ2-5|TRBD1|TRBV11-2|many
TGTGCCAGCAGCTTCACTCCGGGACAGGGATACGTCAAGACCCAGTACTTC
CASSFTPGQGYVKTQYF
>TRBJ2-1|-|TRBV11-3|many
TGTGCCAGCAGCTTAGATCACAGATACAATGAGCAGTTCTTC
CASSLDHRYNEQFF
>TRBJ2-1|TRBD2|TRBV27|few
TGTGCCAGCAGTGCTAGCGGGCCGTACAATGAGCAGTTCTTC
CASSASGPYNEQFF
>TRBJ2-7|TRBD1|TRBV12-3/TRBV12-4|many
TGTGCCAGCAGCCCGCCGGGACAGGGGATCCACGAGCAGTACTTC
CASSPPGQGIHEQYF
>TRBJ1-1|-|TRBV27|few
TGTGCCAGCAGTTCGAACCATGAGAACACTGAAGCTTTCTTT
CASSSNHENTEAFF
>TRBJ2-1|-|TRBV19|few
TGTGCCAGTAGTATTAACAGCCTTTCCTACAATGAGCAGTTCTTC
CASSINSLSYNEQFF
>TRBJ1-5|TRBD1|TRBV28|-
TGTGCCAGCACGCCCCGGGACAGGAGTCCTCAGCCCCAGCATTTT
CASTPRDRSPQPQHF
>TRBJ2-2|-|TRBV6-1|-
TGTGCCAGCAGTATTTACAGCAACACCGGGGAGCTGTTTTTT
CASSIYSNTGELFF
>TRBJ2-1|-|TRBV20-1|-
TGCAGTGCTAGAGATGCGAACAGGGAGAGTAATGAGCAGTTCTTC
CSARDANRESNEQFF
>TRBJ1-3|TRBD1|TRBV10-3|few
TGTGCCATCAGTGAGCCCGGACAGGGGGCGAAGAAATCTGGAAACACCATATATTTT
CAISEPGQGAKKSGNTIYF
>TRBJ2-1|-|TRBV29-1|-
TGCAGCGTTGAACGGTCACCAGATGGGCAGTTCTTC
CSVERSPDGQFF
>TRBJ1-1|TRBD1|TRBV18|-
TGTGCCAGCTCAGGGACCCACAGGGGAATGGGCACTGAAGCTTTCTTT
CASSGTHRGMGTEAFF
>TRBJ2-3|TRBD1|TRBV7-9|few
TGTGCCAGCAGCTTAGATGGGGACAGGGGACCAGCAGATACGCAGTATTTT
CASSLDGDRGPADTQYF
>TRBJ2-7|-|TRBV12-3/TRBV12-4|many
TGTGCCAGCAGTCCCCGGGGCCGGGATGACGAGCAGTACTTC
CASSPRGRDDEQYF
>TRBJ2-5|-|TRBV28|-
TGTGCCAGCAGTTCTTCTCGCGGCCCAGAGACCCAGTACTTC
CASSSSRGPETQYF